The present T cell receptor beta chain was sequenced within a study of long-term antiretroviral therapy in people with HIV. General study points: Blood sampling spanned 2004 to 2017, possibly under older ART regimens. Diversity rose after ART but stayed below transplant donor controls. Spans of CDR3 length were tighter for HIV repertoires than for controls.

This clone was observed a few times. Its antigen is unidentified. CDR1 is SNHLY and CDR2 is FYNNEI in the germline V gene. J was trimmed by 6 bases and V by 6 bases; bases with no gene match: 8. The CDR3 is 14 amino acids. Assay version v3.0 of immunoSEQ was used, and it was run at survey level. The assay was immunoSEQ multiplex PCR, and TCRdb's table has in-frame clones only and misses some. The sample shows about 27,000 clones, 82% of them seen only once. The rearrangement uses TRBV2 and TRBJ1-5, with 7 nucleotides matching TRBD1. The sample was unsorted PBMCs, taken 0.8 years before starting antiretroviral therapy. The sequence was collected from a man between 18 and 29 years old with HIV. In nucleotides, the CDR3 is TGTGCCAGCAGACAGGGGATAGGTGGTCAGCCCCAGCATTTT. Translation: CASRQGIGGQPQHF.